This TCR beta chain was obtained from a study of T-cell reconstitution after alpha-beta-depleted transplantation in children. Study outcomes and limitations: At the one-year point after transplant, T-cell counts and TCRbeta diversity were found to come mostly from T cells that had been newly produced. Some patients showed high day-60 TCRbeta diversity, which derived from surviving recipient T cells and thymic progenitors. About two months after transplant, alpha-beta T cells reportedly came from several hundred expanded graft clones.

The V end was cut by 3 bases, the J end by 8 bases, with 14 bases between. CDR1 is SGHTA, CDR2 FQGNSA, per germline. The CDR3 covers 14 residues. As it was prepared, the TCRbeta library received unique molecular identifiers. TCRdb itself ran the PCR reads through MiXCR, one entry per CDR3 protein. The sample has about 980,000 distinct CDR3 sequences, roughly 29% seen once; the top ten hold approximately 30%. Turning to this clonotype: Antigen specificity is unknown.

The sequences come from PBMCs, mostly from graft donor cells, collected 360 days after TCRalphabeta/CD19-depleted stem cell transplant. The chain uses TRBV7-2 and TRBJ2-1; no clear D. This TCR was recovered from a boy younger than two who had a stem cell transplant for SCID, so the T cells may come from the graft donor. The CDR3 is CASSFSIPTYEQFF. The CDR3 region has the DNA TGTGCCAGCAGCTTCAGCATACCAACATATGAGCAGTTCTTC.